What follows are 22 T cell receptor beta chains derived from one specimen sequenced in a study of blood T cell repertoires in COVID-19 (dated by TCRdb to 2020 to 2021). The method was the immunoSEQ multiplex PCR assay. TCRdb stores this immuneACCESS table with in-frame sequences only. Part of the clones is absent; in the studies checked, under half of the shortfall reflects unresolved V genes, and no reason is known for the rest. The sample table records roughly 150,000 clones; around 82% of these occur just once. 35% to 45% of the sample belongs to the ten largest clones. Source material: peripheral blood. The receptors derive from a human donor in a cohort sampled during active COVID-19.

V gene TRBV18 combines with J gene TRBJ2-1, with 8 bases that match TRBD1. In germline, CDR1 is KGHSH, CDR2 LQKENI. The CDR3 has 17 amino acids. With 0 bases clipped from V and 3 bases from J, the junction kept 7 bases outside the gene matches. Here the CDR3 DNA reads TGTGCCAGCTCACCACCGGTCAATACAGGGGGCTACAATGAGCAGTTCTTC. Amino acids: CASSPPVNTGGYNEQFF.

The chain is built from TRBV5-1 and TRBJ1-1, with TRBD1 as a possible D gene (5 bases). The ends were cut back, 0 bases at V and 3 bases at J, with 12 bases in the middle. The CDR3 runs to 15 residues. Per germline, CDR1 SGHRS and CDR2 YFSETQ. CDR3 in amino acids: CASSLDQGFDTEAFF. The DNA of the CDR3 is TGCGCCAGCAGCTTGGACCAGGGTTTTGACACTGAAGCTTTCTTT. Complete variable domain (other parts from reference TRBV5-1 and TRBJ1-1): KAGVTQTPRYLIKTRGQQVTLSCSPISGHRSVSWYQQTPGQGLQFLFEYFSETQRNKGNFPGRFSGRQFSNSRSEMNVSTLELGDSALYLCASSLDQGFDTEAFFGQGTRLTVV.

The rearrangement links TRBV5-1 to TRBJ2-7; D remains unclear. The CDR3 has 14 residues. V was cut by 1 base and J by 1 base, with 9 bases left in between. Germline CDR1 is SGHRS and CDR2 is YFSETQ. The CDR3 region has the DNA TGCGCCAGCAGCTTGAGTTCGGGTTCCTACGAGCAGTACTTC. This sequence encodes CASSLSSGSYEQYF.

The J gene is TRBJ1-4, the V gene TRBV7-6; 10 bases fit TRBD1. The CDR3 has 15 residues. Germline trimming cut 4 bases from V and 6 bases from J; bases unmatched to any gene: 5. Germline CDR1 reads SGHVS; CDR2 reads FNYEAQ. The CDR3 DNA is TGTGCCAGCAGCTCATCCGGGACAGGGGATGAAAAACTGTTTTTT. It translates to CASSSSGTGDEKLFF.

The chain joins TRBV5-1 to TRBJ2-2, with D perhaps TRBD1 (5 bases). Trimming removed 1 base at V and 10 bases at J, with 8 bases between. The germline V gene encodes CDR1 SGHRS and CDR2 YFSETQ. The CDR3 is made up of 12 amino acids. The CDR3 DNA reads TGCGCCAGCAGCTTGAGGGGCGAGGAGCTGTTTTTT. It yields the protein CASSLRGEELFF. Full variable domain (remainder filled in from reference TRBV5-1 and TRBJ2-2): KAGVTQTPRYLIKTRGQQVTLSCSPISGHRSVSWYQQTPGQGLQFLFEYFSETQRNKGNFPGRFSGRQFSNSRSEMNVSTLELGDSALYLCASSLRGEELFFGEGSRLTVL.

As DNA, the CDR3 is TGCGCCAGCAGCCAAGTAGCGGGAGCCGGGGCCAACGTCCTGACTTTC. Protein product: CASSQVAGAGANVLTF. The chain is built from TRBV4-3 and TRBJ2-6, with 9 nucleotides matching TRBD2. The CDR3 is made up of 16 amino acids. The trim removed 1 base at V and 4 bases at J, leaving 2 bases unmatched. The V gene's germline CDR1 is LGHNA and CDR2 YSLEER.

The chain carries TRBV9 and TRBJ1-5; a possible D gene is TRBD1 (5 bases). CDR3 length: 14 residues. V lost 3 bases to trimming and J lost 9 bases, with 16 bases between them. The V gene's germline CDR1 is SGDLS and CDR2 YYNGEE. CDR3 DNA: TGTGCCAGCAGCGACCGGGACTCCATTTCGCCCCAGCATTTT. This translates into CASSDRDSISPQHF.

This clone was detected only once. The chain carries TRBV11-2 and TRBJ2-5; a weak D match, TRBD2 (6 bases). This CDR3 has 14 amino acids. Germline loops: CDR1 SGHAT, CDR2 FQNNGV. Trimming left V 2 bases short and J 5 bases short, with 12 bases between. CDR3 in amino acids: CASSLRSGRETQYF. The CDR3 nucleotides read TGTGCCAGCAGCTTACGTTCAGGGAGGGAGACCCAGTACTTC.

V is TRBV7-2 and J is TRBJ2-1, with 8 nucleotides matching TRBD2. V trimming: 5 bases; J trimming: 8 bases; junction bases outside the gene matches: 8. The length of the CDR3 is 14 residues. Germline assignment: CDR1 SGHTA and CDR2 FQGNSA. CDR3 protein: CASSLGLASDEQFF. DNA of the CDR3: TGTGCCAGCAGCCTTGGACTAGCTTCGGATGAGCAGTTCTTC.

The table lists this clone with a count of one. For the CDR3, the DNA is TGCAGCGCACAGAACACTGAAGCTTTCTTT. Translating it yields CSAQNTEAFF. V usage is TRBV29-1 and J usage is TRBJ1-1; D is undetermined. The CDR3 extends over 10 amino acids. CDR1 is SQVTM, CDR2 ANQGSEA, per germline. V was pared by 7 bases and J by 1 base, with 4 bases between.

This chain joins TRBV29-1 and TRBJ2-5, with 7 nucleotides matching TRBD1. V lost 6 bases and J lost 1; bases outside the gene matches: 2. Germline CDR1 SQVTM, CDR2 ANQGSEA. The CDR3 extends over 12 amino acids. The DNA for the CDR3 is TGCAGCGTCCGACAGGGCCAAGAGACCCAGTACTTC. This gives the protein CSVRQGQETQYF.

This clone has a handful of counts. V gene TRBV19 combines with J gene TRBJ2-6; possible D gene TRBD2, 5 bases. In germline, CDR1 is LNHDA, CDR2 SQIVND (reference sequence). V was clipped by 6 bases and J by 3 bases, with 15 bases between them. The CDR3 loop spans 16 amino acids. Here the CDR3 reads CASSPLRGSGANVLTF. The CDR3, as DNA: TGTGCCAGTAGCCCCCTTCGAGGGAGTGGGGCCAACGTCCTGACTTTC.

This chain joins TRBV5-1 and TRBJ2-5; 10 bases match TRBD2. CDR1 and CDR2 (germline): SGHRS, YFSETQ. This CDR3 is 15 amino acids long. V was clipped by 1 base and J by 2 bases; unmatched bases: 2. The CDR3 region is CASSLLAGVQETQYF. The CDR3 nucleotides are TGCGCCAGCAGCTTGCTAGCGGGAGTTCAAGAGACCCAGTACTTC.

For the CDR3, the DNA is TGTGCCTGGAGTTCAGTGTACTATGGCTACACCTTC. This encodes CAWSSVYYGYTF. The chain is built from TRBV30 and TRBJ1-2; unclear D gene. The CDR3 length is 12 residues. The germline V and J ends were trimmed by 2 bases and 3 bases, with 7 bases remaining between them. Germline V CDR1 and CDR2: GTSNPN, SVGIG (reference sequence).

The rearrangement joins TRBV24-1 to TRBJ1-5; tentative D call: TRBD1 (6 bases). The CDR3 has 14 amino acids. Germline CDR1 reads KGHDR; CDR2 reads SFDVKD. V was shortened by 5 bases and J by 3 bases, with 10 bases between the two germline ends. The CDR3 region is CATSARDNNQPQHF. The CDR3 DNA is TGTGCCACCAGTGCCCGGGACAACAATCAGCCCCAGCATTTT.

As to this clone: In the same sample, other DNA sequences code for this CDR3. The chain joins TRBV5-6 to TRBJ1-1, with 7 bases lining up with TRBD1. Germline V gene sequence: CDR1 SGHDT, CDR2 YYEEEE. The V and J ends lost 4 bases and 4 bases, in that order; junction bases with no gene match: 4. The CDR3 runs 13 residues. DNA for the CDR3: TGTGCCAGCAGCCTTCCAGGGGGCACTGAAGCTTTCTTT. Translation gives CASSLPGGTEAFF.

The chain is built from TRBV10-3 and TRBJ2-1; 7 bases line up with TRBD2. The CDR3 has 14 amino acids. From germline, CDR1 is ENHRY and CDR2 SYGVKD. The V segment lost 7 bases and the J segment 5 bases; nucleotides outside the gene matches: 8. The CDR3 DNA follows: TGTGCCATCAACGCGGGAGAGTTCGACAATGAGCAGTTCTTC. Translation: CAINAGEFDNEQFF.

This chain joins TRBV19 and TRBJ2-3; TRBD2 is a possible D gene (5 bases). This CDR3 has 14 residues. V was pared by 3 bases and J by 4 bases, with 11 bases between. Germline V gene lookup returns CDR1 LNHDA and CDR2 SQIVND (reference sequence). CDR3 DNA sequence: TGTGCCAGTAGTATTGGAGGTACCGCAGATACGCAGTATTTT. This gives the protein CASSIGGTADTQYF.

This clone was observed a handful of times. This rearrangement joins TRBV7-9 to TRBJ2-2; 11 bases line up with TRBD1. The CDR3 is made up of 16 amino acids. After removal of 5 bases from V and 4 bases from J, the junction contained 6 bases not matched to a gene. Germline V lookup: CDR1 SEHNR, CDR2 FQNEAQ (reference sequence). The CDR3 region has the DNA TGTGCCAGCAGCCTTGGGACAGGGGGAAGCACCGGGGAGCTGTTTTTT. This encodes CASSLGTGGSTGELFF.

This chain uses TRBV7-8 with TRBJ1-1; no reliable D call. CDR3 length: 14 amino acids. The ends were cut back, 5 bases at V and 4 bases at J, with 14 bases in the middle. Germline-derived CDR1 and CDR2 are SGHVS and FQNEAQ. CDR3 nucleotides: TGTGCCAGCAGCCACCGGGAAGGAGGCACTGAAGCTTTCTTT. It is translated as CASSHREGGTEAFF.

The chain combines TRBV7-2 with TRBJ2-1; D gene ambiguous. Germline lookup yields CDR1 SGHTA and CDR2 FQGNSA. CDR3 length equals 13 residues. V dropped 3 bases and J dropped 6 bases, with 9 bases sitting between them. The CDR3 sequence: CASSFVGGNEQFF. CDR3 DNA: TGTGCCAGCAGCTTTGTCGGCGGCAATGAGCAGTTCTTC.

This clone has only a few counts. The chain's CDR3 is CASSLAGQGAYEQYF. CDR3 sequence (DNA): TGTGCCAGCAGCTTGGCGGGACAGGGGGCCTACGAGCAGTACTTC. The chain recombines TRBV5-6 with TRBJ2-7, with 11 bases identical to TRBD1. CDR3 length equals 15 residues. Losses at the gene ends were 0 bases for V and 2 bases for J; bases not matched to a gene: 1. In germline, CDR1 is SGHDT, CDR2 YYEEEE.